The rows below give T cell receptor beta chains drawn from one sample of a study of follicular helper T cells after annual influenza vaccination. Repertoires were generated with immunoSEQ multiplex PCR, while TCRdb's copy carries only in-frame clones and drops some. The table includes about 14,000 clones, approximately 80% detected once. The sequencing here drew on CXCR5- memory CD4+ T cells sorted from blood, taken on the day of influenza vaccination. All receptors come from an adult who received the influenza vaccine. The CDR3 runs from the conserved cysteine through the conserved F or W. The order of the fields is CDR3 length, J gene, clone size, V gene, D gene, CDR3 protein, CDR3 DNA. A D gene is named only where the DNA matches it firmly. The listing skips clone size in some rows; elsewhere it reads once, few, many or a size class.

CDR3 length: 16
J gene: TRBJ2-3
clone size: once
V gene: TRBV11-3
D gene: TRBD1
CDR3 protein: CASKLGSRDRGKGQYF
CDR3 DNA: TGTGCCAGCAAGCTTGGGAGCCGGGACAGGGGTAAGGGGCAGTATTTT

CDR3 length: 16
J gene: TRBJ2-1
clone size: -
V gene: TRBV5-5
D gene: -
CDR3 protein: CASSRTLGISYNEQFF
CDR3 DNA: TGTGCCAGCAGCCGTACTCTGGGGATCTCCTACAATGAGCAGTTCTTC

CDR3 length: 14
J gene: TRBJ2-5
clone size: -
V gene: TRBV5-1
D gene: TRBD2
CDR3 protein: CASSLERGAETQYF
CDR3 DNA: TGCGCCAGCAGCTTGGAGCGGGGCGCAGAGACCCAGTACTTC

CDR3 length: 15
J gene: TRBJ1-4
clone size: once
V gene: TRBV15
D gene: -
CDR3 protein: CATSRAYTPQGKLFF
CDR3 DNA: TGTGCCACCAGCAGAGCTTACACCCCCCAGGGGAAACTGTTTTTT

CDR3 length: 17
J gene: TRBJ2-1
clone size: once
V gene: TRBV27
D gene: TRBD2
CDR3 protein: CASSSSPAGGRYNEQFF
CDR3 DNA: TGTGCCAGCAGTTCTAGTCCAGCGGGGGGACGATACAATGAGCAGTTCTTC

CDR3 length: 15
J gene: TRBJ2-7
clone size: -
V gene: TRBV28
D gene: TRBD1
CDR3 protein: CATHRQGRPNYEQYF
CDR3 DNA: TGTGCCACTCACAGACAGGGCCGACCCAACTACGAGCAGTACTTC

CDR3 length: 16
J gene: TRBJ1-1
clone size: -
V gene: TRBV19
D gene: -
CDR3 protein: CASSMVGGGLNTEAFF
CDR3 DNA: TGTGCCAGTAGCATGGTTGGTGGGGGATTGAACACTGAAGCTTTCTTT

CDR3 length: 13
J gene: TRBJ2-5
clone size: -
V gene: TRBV5-4
D gene: -
CDR3 protein: CASSRDYQETQYF
CDR3 DNA: TGTGCCAGCAGCCGGGACTACCAAGAGACCCAGTACTTC

CDR3 length: 17
J gene: TRBJ2-3
clone size: -
V gene: TRBV7-9
D gene: TRBD2
CDR3 protein: CASSFGTSGVRTDTQYF
CDR3 DNA: TGTGCCAGCAGCTTCGGGACTAGCGGGGTCCGCACAGATACGCAGTATTTT

CDR3 length: 16
J gene: TRBJ2-7
clone size: few
V gene: TRBV4-1
D gene: TRBD2
CDR3 protein: CASSQFRAGGTYEQYF
CDR3 DNA: TGCGCCAGCAGCCAATTTCGGGCGGGGGGAACCTACGAGCAGTACTTC

CDR3 length: 15
J gene: TRBJ1-6
clone size: once
V gene: TRBV4-1
D gene: TRBD1
CDR3 protein: CASSQRTGENSPLHF
CDR3 DNA: TGCGCCAGCAGCCAAAGGACAGGGGAAAATTCACCCCTCCACTTT

CDR3 length: 13
J gene: TRBJ2-3
clone size: -
V gene: TRBV11-2
D gene: -
CDR3 protein: CASSEPGTDTQYF
CDR3 DNA: TGTGCCAGCAGCGAGCCCGGCACAGATACGCAGTATTTT

CDR3 length: 16
J gene: TRBJ1-3
clone size: -
V gene: TRBV7-9
D gene: -
CDR3 protein: CASSSGTFRSGNTIYF
CDR3 DNA: TGTGCCAGCAGCTCCGGGACTTTCCGCTCTGGAAACACCATATATTTT

CDR3 length: 15
J gene: TRBJ1-4
clone size: -
V gene: TRBV28
D gene: -
CDR3 protein: CASNEPRAVNEKLFF
CDR3 DNA: TGTGCCAGCAACGAGCCCAGGGCGGTTAATGAAAAACTGTTTTTT

CDR3 length: 15
J gene: TRBJ2-1
clone size: -
V gene: TRBV5-1
D gene: -
CDR3 protein: CASSHYRDAYNEQFF
CDR3 DNA: TGCGCCAGCAGCCACTACCGGGACGCCTACAATGAGCAGTTCTTC

CDR3 length: 16
J gene: TRBJ2-3
clone size: -
V gene: TRBV28
D gene: TRBD2
CDR3 protein: CASSSLAGGRGDTQYF
CDR3 DNA: TGTGCCAGCAGTTCCCTAGCGGGGGGACGCGGAGATACGCAGTATTTT

CDR3 length: 16
J gene: TRBJ2-5
clone size: -
V gene: TRBV5-6
D gene: TRBD2
CDR3 protein: CASSRISSGGLETQYF
CDR3 DNA: TGTGCCAGCAGCCGTATCTCTAGCGGGGGGTTGGAGACCCAGTACTTC

CDR3 length: 15
J gene: TRBJ1-4
clone size: -
V gene: TRBV5-6
D gene: -
CDR3 protein: CASSLYGGASEKLFF
CDR3 DNA: TGTGCCAGCAGCTTGTATGGGGGCGCTTCCGAAAAACTGTTTTTT

CDR3 length: 16
J gene: TRBJ2-3
clone size: -
V gene: TRBV2
D gene: -
CDR3 protein: CASSGAHSLSTDTQYF
CDR3 DNA: TGTGCCAGCAGTGGAGCGCATTCCCTTAGCACAGATACGCAGTATTTT

CDR3 length: 14
J gene: TRBJ1-1
clone size: -
V gene: TRBV7-2
D gene: -
CDR3 protein: CASSLRGLRTEAFF
CDR3 DNA: TGTGCCAGCAGCTTAAGGGGGTTGAGGACTGAAGCTTTCTTT

CDR3 length: 15
J gene: TRBJ2-7
clone size: once
V gene: TRBV7-2
D gene: -
CDR3 protein: CASRQFNPGGGEQYF
CDR3 DNA: TGTGCCAGCAGACAATTCAATCCCGGAGGAGGCGAGCAGTACTTC

CDR3 length: 15
J gene: TRBJ2-1
clone size: -
V gene: TRBV11-2
D gene: TRBD2
CDR3 protein: CASSSVAGAYNEQFF
CDR3 DNA: TGTGCCAGCAGCTCGGTAGCGGGGGCCTACAATGAGCAGTTCTTC

CDR3 length: 14
J gene: TRBJ1-6
clone size: -
V gene: TRBV2
D gene: TRBD1
CDR3 protein: CASSDGTGRSPLHF
CDR3 DNA: TGTGCCAGCAGTGATGGGACAGGGAGGTCACCCCTCCACTTT

CDR3 length: 17
J gene: TRBJ1-3
clone size: -
V gene: TRBV21-1
D gene: -
CDR3 protein: CASSKGGKGRSGNTIYF
CDR3 DNA: TGTGCCAGCAGCAAAGGGGGGAAGGGGCGCTCTGGAAACACCATATATTTT

CDR3 length: 15
J gene: TRBJ2-7
clone size: few
V gene: TRBV5-1
D gene: TRBD2
CDR3 protein: CASSFGGSYGAEQYF
CDR3 DNA: TGCGCCAGCAGCTTCGGGGGGAGTTACGGTGCGGAGCAGTACTTC

CDR3 length: 17
J gene: TRBJ2-1
clone size: -
V gene: TRBV7-3
D gene: -
CDR3 protein: CASSLNPAMSSYNEQFF
CDR3 DNA: TGTGCCAGCAGCTTAAATCCGGCGATGAGCTCCTACAATGAGCAGTTCTTC

CDR3 length: 13
J gene: TRBJ1-1
clone size: -
V gene: TRBV19
D gene: -
CDR3 protein: CASTSEVNTEAFF
CDR3 DNA: -

CDR3 length: 12
J gene: TRBJ2-1
clone size: -
V gene: TRBV6-5
D gene: -
CDR3 protein: CASREVQGEQFF
CDR3 DNA: TGTGCCAGCAGGGAAGTGCAGGGTGAGCAGTTCTTC

CDR3 length: 14
J gene: TRBJ2-7
clone size: -
V gene: TRBV28
D gene: -
CDR3 protein: CASISLGASYEQYF
CDR3 DNA: TGTGCCAGCATCTCCTTGGGGGCATCCTACGAGCAGTACTTC

CDR3 length: 11
J gene: TRBJ2-3
clone size: -
V gene: TRBV29-1
D gene: -
CDR3 protein: CSGITPDTQYF
CDR3 DNA: TGCAGCGGAATTACCCCAGATACGCAGTATTTT

CDR3 length: 16
J gene: TRBJ2-6
clone size: -
V gene: TRBV5-1
D gene: -
CDR3 protein: CASSLRPDSGANVLTF
CDR3 DNA: TGCGCCAGCAGCCTCCGACCCGATTCGGGGGCCAACGTCCTGACTTTC

CDR3 length: 15
J gene: TRBJ2-7
clone size: -
V gene: TRBV5-4
D gene: TRBD1
CDR3 protein: CASSSRDRGFHEQYF
CDR3 DNA: TGTGCCAGCAGCTCCCGGGACAGGGGATTCCACGAGCAGTACTTC

CDR3 length: 16
J gene: TRBJ1-6
clone size: -
V gene: TRBV28
D gene: TRBD1
CDR3 protein: CASSLGGAGGGSPLHF
CDR3 DNA: TGTGCCAGCAGTTTAGGTGGCGCAGGGGGGGGTTCACCCCTCCACTTT

CDR3 length: 16
J gene: TRBJ2-3
clone size: once
V gene: TRBV7-2
D gene: TRBD2
CDR3 protein: CASSLSGGAGGDTQYF
CDR3 DNA: TGTGCCAGCAGCCTCAGCGGGGGGGCGGGTGGTGATACGCAGTATTTT

CDR3 length: 15
J gene: TRBJ1-3
clone size: -
V gene: TRBV18
D gene: -
CDR3 protein: CASSPPQYSGNTIYF
CDR3 DNA: TGTGCCAGCTCACCACCGCAATACTCTGGAAACACCATATATTTT

CDR3 length: 15
J gene: TRBJ1-3
clone size: once
V gene: TRBV6-6
D gene: -
CDR3 protein: CASSYDGVSGNTIYF
CDR3 DNA: TGTGCCAGCAGTTACGACGGAGTCTCTGGAAACACCATATATTTT

CDR3 length: 13
J gene: TRBJ2-5
clone size: -
V gene: TRBV7-9
D gene: -
CDR3 protein: CASSTGLRETQYF
CDR3 DNA: TGTGCCAGCAGTACCGGCCTGAGGGAGACCCAGTACTTC

CDR3 length: 13
J gene: TRBJ1-6
clone size: -
V gene: TRBV30
D gene: -
CDR3 protein: CAWSVQINSPLHF
CDR3 DNA: TGTGCCTGGAGTGTCCAGATAAATTCACCCCTCCACTTT

CDR3 length: 15
J gene: TRBJ2-3
clone size: -
V gene: TRBV5-6
D gene: TRBD2
CDR3 protein: CAALGLAGCGDTQYF
CDR3 DNA: TGTGCCGCCCTAGGACTAGCGGGGTGCGGAGATACGCAGTATTTT

CDR3 length: 16
J gene: TRBJ2-7
clone size: -
V gene: TRBV7-3
D gene: -
CDR3 protein: CASSPLSGPPFDEQYF
CDR3 DNA: TGTGCCAGCAGTCCCCTTTCGGGTCCGCCATTCGACGAGCAGTACTTC

CDR3 length: 11
J gene: TRBJ1-1
clone size: -
V gene: TRBV10-1
D gene: -
CDR3 protein: CASSQGFEAFF
CDR3 DNA: TGCGCCAGCAGTCAGGGTTTTGAAGCTTTCTTT

CDR3 length: 14
J gene: TRBJ1-6
clone size: -
V gene: TRBV7-9
D gene: TRBD1
CDR3 protein: CASSPQDRDSPLHF
CDR3 DNA: TGTGCCAGCAGCCCCCAGGACAGGGATTCACCCCTCCACTTT

CDR3 length: 16
J gene: TRBJ1-3
clone size: -
V gene: TRBV28
D gene: -
CDR3 protein: CASSFQTPYPAHTIYF
CDR3 DNA: TGTGCCAGCAGTTTTCAGACCCCCTATCCGGCCCACACCATATATTTT

CDR3 length: 13
J gene: TRBJ2-1
clone size: -
V gene: TRBV30
D gene: -
CDR3 protein: CAWSVRRGNEQFF
CDR3 DNA: TGTGCCTGGAGTGTACGACGAGGCAATGAGCAGTTCTTC

CDR3 length: 11
J gene: TRBJ2-7
clone size: -
V gene: TRBV2
D gene: -
CDR3 protein: CASSYYNEQYF
CDR3 DNA: TGTGCCAGCAGTTACTATAACGAGCAGTACTTC

CDR3 length: 15
J gene: TRBJ1-1
clone size: -
V gene: TRBV6-1
D gene: -
CDR3 protein: CASRAGGMVNTEAFF
CDR3 DNA: TGTGCCAGCCGCGCCGGGGGGATGGTGAACACTGAAGCTTTCTTT

CDR3 length: 12
J gene: TRBJ1-1
clone size: -
V gene: TRBV6-5
D gene: -
CDR3 protein: CASSYYGAEAFF
CDR3 DNA: TGTGCCAGCAGTTACTATGGGGCGGAAGCTTTCTTT